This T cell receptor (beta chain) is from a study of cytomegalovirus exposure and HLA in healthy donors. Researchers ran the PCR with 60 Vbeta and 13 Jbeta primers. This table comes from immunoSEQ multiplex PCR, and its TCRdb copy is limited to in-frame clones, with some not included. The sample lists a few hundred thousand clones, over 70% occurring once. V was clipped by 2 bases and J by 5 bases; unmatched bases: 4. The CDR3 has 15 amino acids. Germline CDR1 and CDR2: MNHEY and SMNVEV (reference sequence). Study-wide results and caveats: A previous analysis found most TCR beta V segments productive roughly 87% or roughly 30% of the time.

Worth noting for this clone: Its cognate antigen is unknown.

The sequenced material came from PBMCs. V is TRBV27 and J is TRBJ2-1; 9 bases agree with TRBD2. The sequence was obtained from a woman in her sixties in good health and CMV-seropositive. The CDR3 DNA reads TGTGCCAGCAGTTTAGGTAGCGGGGGTAACAATGAGCAGTTCTTC. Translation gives CASSLGSGGNNEQFF.